These 7 T cell receptor beta chains originate from one sample sequenced in a study of T cell changes during pregnancy in multiple sclerosis. The method was immunoSEQ multiplex PCR; TCRdb's version includes in-frame clones alone and lacks a portion of them. The sample holds approximately 60,000 clones, around 87% seen once. The sequencing sample was made of peripheral blood from another person, used as feeder cells. These receptors originate from a human donor whose cells served as feeder cells for cultures in a pregnancy study.

The chain couples TRBV14 to TRBJ2-3, with D possibly being TRBD1 (6 bases). CDR1 SGHDN and CDR2 FVKESK come from the germline V gene. V lost 0 bases and J lost 0, with 10 bases in between. The CDR3 runs 16 residues. DNA for the CDR3: TGTGCCAGCAGCCAAGAGTGGGACACCAGCACAGATACGCAGTATTTT. It translates to CASSQEWDTSTDTQYF.

The gene calls are TRBV6-4 and TRBJ2-1; weak D call: TRBD1 (5 bases). The length of the CDR3 is 12 residues. V gave up 10 bases and J gave up 5 bases, with 12 bases separating them. Germline V gives CDR1 MRHNA, CDR2 SNTAGT. The CDR3 loop is CATSQGNNEQFF. The CDR3 region has the DNA TGTGCCACTTCTCAGGGAAACAATGAGCAGTTCTTC.

This chain links TRBV9 with TRBJ1-5; no clear D. The germline V and J ends were trimmed by 4 bases and 6 bases, with 11 bases remaining between them. CDR3 length: 13 residues. The germline gives CDR1 SGDLS, CDR2 YYNGEE. The CDR3: CASSPRLGQPQHF. CDR3 DNA: TGTGCCAGCAGCCCACGATTGGGTCAGCCCCAGCATTTT.

The chain recombines TRBV7-8 with TRBJ2-7; 7 nucleotides match TRBD2. The CDR3 has 14 amino acids. Germline CDR1 SGHVS, CDR2 FQNEAQ. J was trimmed by 3 bases and V by 4 bases; bases with no gene match: 6. CDR3: CASSSKGLSYEQYF. The DNA for the CDR3 is TGTGCCAGCAGCTCGAAGGGACTAAGCTACGAGCAGTACTTC.

The DNA of the CDR3 is TGCGCCAGCAGCTTCGAGGGAAGCACCGGGGAGCTGTTTTTT. Translated, it gives CASSFEGSTGELFF. This chain links TRBV5-1 with TRBJ2-2, with TRBD2 as a possible D gene (5 bases). This CDR3 region has 14 residues. Germline-derived CDR1 and CDR2 are SGHRS and YFSETQ. The V gene lost 2 bases and the J gene lost 4 bases, with 9 bases spanning the gap.

The chain is built from TRBV7-9 and TRBJ1-2, with TRBD1 as a possible D gene (6 bases). The CDR3 sequence is 16 residues long. Trimming removed 5 bases from V and 7 bases from J, with 23 bases in between. Germline loops: CDR1 SEHNR, CDR2 FQNEAQ (reference sequence). This CDR3 is CASSKSGGREYPGYTF. The CDR3 DNA reads as TGTGCCAGCAGCAAGAGCGGGGGGCGCGAGTATCCTGGCTACACCTTC.

The chain is built from TRBV7-3 and TRBJ2-5, with a tentative D call TRBD2 (7 bases). Trimming cost V 5 bases and J 4 bases, with 14 bases left between them. The germline V gene has CDR1 SGHTA and CDR2 FQGTGA. CDR3 size: 14 residues. The CDR3 spells CASSPSGGRETQYF. CDR3 bases: TGTGCCAGCAGCCCATCGGGGGGCCGAGAGACCCAGTACTTC.